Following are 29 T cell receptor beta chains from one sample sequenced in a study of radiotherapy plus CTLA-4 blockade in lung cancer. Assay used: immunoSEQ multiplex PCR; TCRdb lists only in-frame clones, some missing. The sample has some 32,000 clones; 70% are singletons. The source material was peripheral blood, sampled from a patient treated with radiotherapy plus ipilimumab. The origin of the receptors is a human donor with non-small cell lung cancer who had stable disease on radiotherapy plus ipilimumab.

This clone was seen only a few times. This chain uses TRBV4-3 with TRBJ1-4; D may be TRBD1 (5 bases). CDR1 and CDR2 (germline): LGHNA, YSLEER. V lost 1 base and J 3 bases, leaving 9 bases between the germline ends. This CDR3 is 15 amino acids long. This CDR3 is CASSQGDGPNEKLFF. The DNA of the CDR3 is TGCGCCAGCAGCCAAGGGGACGGTCCTAATGAAAAACTGTTTTTT.

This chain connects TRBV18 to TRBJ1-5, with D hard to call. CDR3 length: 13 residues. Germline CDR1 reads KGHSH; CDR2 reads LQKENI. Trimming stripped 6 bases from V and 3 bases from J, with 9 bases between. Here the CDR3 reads CASSPNINQPQHF. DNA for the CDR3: TGTGCCAGCTCCCCAAACATCAATCAGCCCCAGCATTTT.

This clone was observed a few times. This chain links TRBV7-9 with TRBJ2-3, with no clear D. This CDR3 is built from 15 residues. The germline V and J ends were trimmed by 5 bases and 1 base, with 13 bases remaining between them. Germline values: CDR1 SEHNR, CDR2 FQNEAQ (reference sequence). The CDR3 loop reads CASSPPWMGTDTQYF. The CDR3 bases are TGTGCCAGCAGCCCCCCCTGGATGGGCACAGATACGCAGTATTTT.

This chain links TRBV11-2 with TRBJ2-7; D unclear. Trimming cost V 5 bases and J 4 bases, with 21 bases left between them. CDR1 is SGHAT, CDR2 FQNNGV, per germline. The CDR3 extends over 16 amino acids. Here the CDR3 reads CASSGISPSNPYEQYF. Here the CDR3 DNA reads TGTGCCAGCAGCGGGATTAGCCCTTCCAACCCTTACGAGCAGTACTTC.

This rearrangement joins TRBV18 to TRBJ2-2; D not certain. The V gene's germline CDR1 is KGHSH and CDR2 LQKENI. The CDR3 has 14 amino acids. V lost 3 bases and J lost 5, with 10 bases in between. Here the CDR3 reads CASSPPSRTGELFF. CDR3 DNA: TGTGCCAGCTCACCCCCATCAAGAACCGGGGAGCTGTTTTTT.

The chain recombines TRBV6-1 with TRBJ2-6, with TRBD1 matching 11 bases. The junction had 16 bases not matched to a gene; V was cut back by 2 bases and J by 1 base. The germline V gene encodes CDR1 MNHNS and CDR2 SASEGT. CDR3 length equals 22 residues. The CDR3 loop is CASSERDPVRDRGVSGANVLTF. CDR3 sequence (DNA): TGTGCCAGCAGTGAAAGGGACCCAGTCCGGGACAGGGGGGTTTCTGGGGCCAACGTCCTGACTTTC.

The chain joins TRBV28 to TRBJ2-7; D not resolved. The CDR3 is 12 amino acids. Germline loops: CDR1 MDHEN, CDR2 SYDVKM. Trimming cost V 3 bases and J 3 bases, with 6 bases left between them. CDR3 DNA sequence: TGTGCCAGCAGTTTGACGTACTACGAGCAGTACTTC. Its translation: CASSLTYYEQYF.

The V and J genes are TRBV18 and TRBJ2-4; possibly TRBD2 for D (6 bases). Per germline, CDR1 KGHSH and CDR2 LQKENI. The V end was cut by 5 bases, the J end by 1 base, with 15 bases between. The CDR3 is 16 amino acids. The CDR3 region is CASSFGGLGAKNIQYF. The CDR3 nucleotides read TGTGCCAGCTCATTCGGGGGATTGGGGGCCAAAAACATTCAGTACTTC.

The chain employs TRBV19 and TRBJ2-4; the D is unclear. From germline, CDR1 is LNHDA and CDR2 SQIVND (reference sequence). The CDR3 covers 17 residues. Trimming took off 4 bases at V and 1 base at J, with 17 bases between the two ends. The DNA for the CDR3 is TGTGCCAGTAGTAGGTGGGAAAAATTCTCGGCCAAAAACATTCAGTACTTC. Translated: CASSRWEKFSAKNIQYF.

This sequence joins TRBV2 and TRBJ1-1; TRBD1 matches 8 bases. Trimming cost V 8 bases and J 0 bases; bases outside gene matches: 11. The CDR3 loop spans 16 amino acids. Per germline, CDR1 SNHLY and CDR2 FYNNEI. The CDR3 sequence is CASQLGTGSMNTEAFF. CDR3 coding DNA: TGTGCCAGCCAGCTCGGGACAGGATCTATGAACACTGAAGCTTTCTTT.

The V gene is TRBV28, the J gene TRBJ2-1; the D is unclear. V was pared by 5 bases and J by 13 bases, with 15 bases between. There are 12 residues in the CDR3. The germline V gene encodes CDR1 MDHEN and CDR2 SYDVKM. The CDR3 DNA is TGTGCCAGCAGTGGGAACCGCTGGGCCCAGTTCTTC. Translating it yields CASSGNRWAQFF.

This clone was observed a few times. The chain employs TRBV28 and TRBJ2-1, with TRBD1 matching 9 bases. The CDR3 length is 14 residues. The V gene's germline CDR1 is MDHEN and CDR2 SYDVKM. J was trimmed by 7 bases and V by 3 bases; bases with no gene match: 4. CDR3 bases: TGTGCCAGCAGTTTGGGGACAGGGTGGAATGAGCAGTTCTTC. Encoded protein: CASSLGTGWNEQFF.

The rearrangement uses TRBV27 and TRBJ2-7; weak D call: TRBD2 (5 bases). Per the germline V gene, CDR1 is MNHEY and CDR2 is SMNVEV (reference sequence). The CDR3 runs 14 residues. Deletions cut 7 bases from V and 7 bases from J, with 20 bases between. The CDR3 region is CASNSFWTPGEQYF. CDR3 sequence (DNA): TGTGCCAGCAACTCGTTCTGGACTCCGGGGGAGCAGTACTTC.

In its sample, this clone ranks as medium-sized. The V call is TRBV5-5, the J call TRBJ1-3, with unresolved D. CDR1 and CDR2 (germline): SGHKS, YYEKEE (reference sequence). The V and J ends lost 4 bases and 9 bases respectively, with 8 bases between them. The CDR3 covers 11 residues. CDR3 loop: CASSLEGTIYF. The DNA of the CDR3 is TGTGCCAGCAGCCTGGAGGGCACCATATATTTT.

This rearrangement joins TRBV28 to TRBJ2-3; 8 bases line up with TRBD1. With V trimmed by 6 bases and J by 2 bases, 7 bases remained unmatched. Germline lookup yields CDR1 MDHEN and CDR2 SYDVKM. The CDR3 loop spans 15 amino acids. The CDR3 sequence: CASSSRDRPTDTQYF. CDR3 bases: TGTGCCAGCAGCTCCCGGGACAGGCCCACAGATACGCAGTATTTT. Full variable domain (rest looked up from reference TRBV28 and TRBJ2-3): DVKVTQSSRYLVKRTGEKVFLECVQDMDHENMFWYRQDPGLGLRLIYFSYDVKMKEKGDIPEGYSVSREKKERFSLILESASTNQTSMYLCASSSRDRPTDTQYFGPGTRLTVL.

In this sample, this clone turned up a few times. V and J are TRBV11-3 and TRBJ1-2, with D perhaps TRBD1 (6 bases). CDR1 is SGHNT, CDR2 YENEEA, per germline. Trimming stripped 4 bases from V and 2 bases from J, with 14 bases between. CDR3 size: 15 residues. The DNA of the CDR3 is TGTGCCAGCAGCTCTAGGACAGCCCCAAACTATGGCTACACCTTC. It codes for CASSSRTAPNYGYTF.

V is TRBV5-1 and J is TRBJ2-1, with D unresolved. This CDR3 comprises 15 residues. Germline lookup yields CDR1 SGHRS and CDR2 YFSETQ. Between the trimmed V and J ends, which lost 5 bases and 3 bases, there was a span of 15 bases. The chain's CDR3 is CASSSQSAFYNEQFF. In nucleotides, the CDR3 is TGCGCCAGCAGTTCGCAAAGCGCATTCTACAATGAGCAGTTCTTC.

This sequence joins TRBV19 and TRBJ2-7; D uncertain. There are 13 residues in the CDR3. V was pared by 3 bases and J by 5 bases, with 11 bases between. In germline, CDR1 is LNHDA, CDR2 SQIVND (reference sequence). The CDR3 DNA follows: TGTGCCAGTAGTATTCTGGGAAGCAACGAGCAGTACTTC. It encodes CASSILGSNEQYF.

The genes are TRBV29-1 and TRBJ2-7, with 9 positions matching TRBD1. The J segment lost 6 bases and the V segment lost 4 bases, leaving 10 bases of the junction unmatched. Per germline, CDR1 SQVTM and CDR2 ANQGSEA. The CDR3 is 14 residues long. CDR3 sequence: CSVAAGTGSREQYF. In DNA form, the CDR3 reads TGCAGCGTTGCCGCCGGGACAGGGAGTCGCGAGCAGTACTTC.

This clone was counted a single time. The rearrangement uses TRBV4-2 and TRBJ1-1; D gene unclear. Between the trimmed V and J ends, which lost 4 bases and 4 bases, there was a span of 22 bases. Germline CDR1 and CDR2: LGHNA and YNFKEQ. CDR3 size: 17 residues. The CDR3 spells CASSLEPSGATITEAFF. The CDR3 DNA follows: TGTGCCAGCAGCCTAGAACCCTCAGGAGCCACTATCACTGAAGCTTTCTTT.

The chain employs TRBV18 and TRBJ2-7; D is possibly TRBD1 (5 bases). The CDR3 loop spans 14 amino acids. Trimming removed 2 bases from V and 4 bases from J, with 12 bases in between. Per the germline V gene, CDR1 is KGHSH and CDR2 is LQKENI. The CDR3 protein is CASSPASRGYEQYF. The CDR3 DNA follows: TGTGCCAGCTCACCAGCGAGTAGGGGATACGAGCAGTACTTC.

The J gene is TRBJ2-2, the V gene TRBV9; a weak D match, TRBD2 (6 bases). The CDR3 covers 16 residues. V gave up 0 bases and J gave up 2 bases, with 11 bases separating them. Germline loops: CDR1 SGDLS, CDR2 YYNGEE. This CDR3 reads CASSVGTTGNTGELFF. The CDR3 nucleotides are TGTGCCAGCAGCGTAGGGACTACCGGAAACACCGGGGAGCTGTTTTTT. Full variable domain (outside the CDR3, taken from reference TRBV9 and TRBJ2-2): DSGVTQTPKHLITATGQRVTLRCSPRSGDLSVYWYQQSLDQGLQFLIQYYNGEERAKGNILERFSAQQFPDLHSELNLSSLELGDSALYFCASSVGTTGNTGELFFGEGSRLTVL.

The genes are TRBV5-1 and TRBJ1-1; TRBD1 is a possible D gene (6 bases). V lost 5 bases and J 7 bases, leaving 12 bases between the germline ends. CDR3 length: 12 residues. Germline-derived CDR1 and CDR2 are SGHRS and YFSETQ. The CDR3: CASSNGQSEAFF. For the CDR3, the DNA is TGCGCCAGCAGTAATGGACAGAGTGAAGCTTTCTTT.

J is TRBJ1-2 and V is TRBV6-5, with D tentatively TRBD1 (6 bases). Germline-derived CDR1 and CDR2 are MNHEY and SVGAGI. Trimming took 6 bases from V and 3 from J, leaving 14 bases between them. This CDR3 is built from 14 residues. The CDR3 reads CASSPGGGYYGYTF. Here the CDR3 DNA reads TGTGCCAGCAGCCCCGGGGGCGGGTACTATGGCTACACCTTC.

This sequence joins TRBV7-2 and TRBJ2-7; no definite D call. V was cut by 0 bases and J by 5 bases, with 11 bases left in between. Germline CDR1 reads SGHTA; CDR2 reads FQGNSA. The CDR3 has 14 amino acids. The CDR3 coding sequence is TGTGCCAGCAGCTTAGCGCTAGGAATCAACGAGCAGTACTTC. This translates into CASSLALGINEQYF.

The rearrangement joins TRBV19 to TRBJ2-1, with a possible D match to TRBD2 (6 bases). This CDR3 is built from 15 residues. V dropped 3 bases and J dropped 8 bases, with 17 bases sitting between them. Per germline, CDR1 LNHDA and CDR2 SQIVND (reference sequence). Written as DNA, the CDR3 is TGTGCCAGTAGTATGGGTACTAACCCGGGGGATGAGCAGTTCTTC. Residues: CASSMGTNPGDEQFF. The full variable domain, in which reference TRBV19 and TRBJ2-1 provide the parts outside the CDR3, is DGGITQSPKYLFRKEGQNVTLSCEQNLNHDAMYWYRQDPGQGLRLIYYSQIVNDFQKGDIAEGYSVSREKKESFPLTVTSAQKNPTAFYLCASSMGTNPGDEQFFGPGTRLTVL.

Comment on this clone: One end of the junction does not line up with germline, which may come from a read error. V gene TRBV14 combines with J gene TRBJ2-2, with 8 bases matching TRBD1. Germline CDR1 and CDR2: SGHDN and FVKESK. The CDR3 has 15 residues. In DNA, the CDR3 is TGTGCCAGCAGCCAACAGGGGGCGAAAACCGGGGAGCTGTTTTTT. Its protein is CASSQQGAKTGELFF.

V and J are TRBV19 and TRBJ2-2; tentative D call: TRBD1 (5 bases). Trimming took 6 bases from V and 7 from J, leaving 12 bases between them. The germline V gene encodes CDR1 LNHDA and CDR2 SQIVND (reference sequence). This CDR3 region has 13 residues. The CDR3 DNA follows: TGTGCCAGTAGGCACCTTGACAGCGGGGAGCTGTTTTTT. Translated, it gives CASRHLDSGELFF.

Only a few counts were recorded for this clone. The CDR3 nucleotides read TGTGCCAGCAGCTGGGGGGCCGGAGGGGGTGAGCAGTTCTTC. Translated: CASSWGAGGGEQFF. The chain is built from TRBV5-4 and TRBJ2-1; the D gene could be TRBD1 or TRBD2 (6 bases each). This CDR3 comprises 14 residues. CDR1 and CDR2 (germline): SGHNT, YYREEE (reference sequence). V was clipped by 3 bases and J by 9 bases, with 16 bases between them.